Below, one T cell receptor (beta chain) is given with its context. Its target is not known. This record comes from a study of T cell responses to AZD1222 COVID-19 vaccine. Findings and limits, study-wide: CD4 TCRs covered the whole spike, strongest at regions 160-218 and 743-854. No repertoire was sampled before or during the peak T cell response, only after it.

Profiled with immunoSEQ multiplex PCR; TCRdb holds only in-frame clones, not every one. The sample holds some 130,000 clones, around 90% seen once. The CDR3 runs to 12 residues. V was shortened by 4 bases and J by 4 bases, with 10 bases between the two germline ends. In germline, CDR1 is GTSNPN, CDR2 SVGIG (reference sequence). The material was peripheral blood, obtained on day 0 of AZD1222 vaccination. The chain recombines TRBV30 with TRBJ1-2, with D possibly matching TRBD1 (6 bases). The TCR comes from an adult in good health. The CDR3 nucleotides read TGTGCCTGGAATTTGGGGGCCTATGGCTACACCTTC. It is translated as CAWNLGAYGYTF.